A single sample gave rise to the 32 T cell receptor beta chains below, sequenced in a study of T cell repertoires in cytomegalovirus infection (dated by TCRdb to about 2019). TCRdb records Illumina HiSeq 1500 as the sequencer. The raw public data were reprocessed by TCRdb itself: fastp quality trimming at Q25, MiXCR clonotype calling, in-frame beta chains only. Entries are consolidated by CDR3 protein sequence, retaining the most common genes and DNA. Present in this sample are under 500,000 distinct CDR3 sequences, roughly 42% of which were seen just once. The biggest ten clones account for roughly two fifths of the sample. The sample's treatment or condition label is to be understood as: in vitro stimulation with specific CMV peptide epitopes to enrich CMV-specific T cells. The antigens of these receptors remain unknown. The sequencing used cultured PBMCs, collected from culture after CMV antigen stimulation. Every receptor here comes from a human donor in good health (CMV status not recorded). Some clones in this sample may be carry-over from other donors' samples.

In this sample, this clonotype turned up a few times. The chain has TRBV7-2 and TRBJ1-1, with TRBD1 as a possible D gene (6 bases). Germline CDR1 and CDR2: SGHTA and FQGNSA. The CDR3 consists of 13 residues. V was trimmed by 5 bases and J by 3 bases, leaving 10 bases between them. The CDR3 loop is CASSPDRHTEAFF. The CDR3 DNA sequence: TGTGCCAGCAGCCCCGACAGGCACACTGAAGCTTTCTTT.

The chain links TRBV12-3 or TRBV12-4 to TRBJ2-5, with a weak D call TRBD1 (5 bases). Trimming took 7 bases from V and 1 from J, leaving 10 bases between them. The CDR3 is made up of 13 amino acids. Written as DNA, the CDR3 is TGTGCCAGCATTTCGACAGTCCAAGAGACCCAGTACTTC. Translating it yields CASISTVQETQYF.

This clonotype was recorded a few times. The rearrangement uses TRBV7-2 and TRBJ2-7; the D gene is possibly TRBD1 (5 bases). Germline V gene data show CDR1 as SGHTA and CDR2 as FQGNSA. Trimming took 1 base from V and 0 from J, leaving 16 bases between them. This CDR3 contains 17 residues. As DNA, the CDR3 is TGTGCCAGCAGCTTAGGGGGCGGCAGTTCGAGCTCCTACGAGCAGTACTTC. The encoded protein is CASSLGGGSSSSYEQYF.

This clonotype was seen only once. The chain couples TRBV2 to TRBJ2-7; maybe TRBD2 (6 bases). In germline, CDR1 is SNHLY, CDR2 FYNNEI. Trimming took 7 bases from V and 6 from J, leaving 16 bases between them. The CDR3 sequence is 13 residues long. The CDR3 bases are TGTGCCAGCACCCGCGGGAAGGGCCTCGAGCAGTACTTC. Encoded protein: CASTRGKGLEQYF.

This chain's CDR3 is CASSRQGNGYTF. For the CDR3, the DNA is TGTGCCAGCAGCCGACAGGGCAATGGCTACACCTTC. This chain links TRBV6-1 with TRBJ1-2, with TRBD1 matching over 7 bases. The V and J ends lost 6 bases and 6 bases, in that order; junction bases with no gene match: 4. The length of the CDR3 is 12 residues. The germline gives CDR1 MNHNS, CDR2 SASEGT.

This clonotype was picked up a small number of times. The genes are TRBV5-4 and TRBJ2-3; TRBD1 is a possible D gene (7 bases). Germline values: CDR1 SGHNT, CDR2 YYREEE (reference sequence). The CDR3 loop spans 13 amino acids. V was cut by 4 bases and J by 5 bases, with 11 bases left in between. The CDR3 protein is CASSGRDRDTQYF. CDR3 bases: TGTGCCAGCAGCGGGCGGGACAGAGATACGCAGTATTTT.

This clonotype has more than one count but fewer than ten. The J gene is TRBJ2-7, the V gene TRBV20-1; TRBD2 matches 11 bases. Germline lookup yields CDR1 DFQATT and CDR2 SNEGSKA (reference sequence). With V trimmed by 2 bases and J by 5 bases, 11 bases remained unmatched. This CDR3 has 16 amino acids. Written as DNA, the CDR3 is TGCAGTGCTAGATCCCTTGGACTAGCGGGTTCCCACGAGCAGTACTTC. It specifies CSARSLGLAGSHEQYF.

This clonotype was found a few times. This chain joins TRBV4-3 and TRBJ2-1; weak D call: TRBD2 (6 bases). V was clipped by 0 bases and J by 9 bases, with 9 bases between them. This CDR3 is 13 amino acids long. Germline V lookup: CDR1 LGHNA, CDR2 YSLEER. The CDR3 DNA reads TGCGCCAGCAGCCAAGAGACCGGGAGTGAGCAGTTCTTC. This encodes CASSQETGSEQFF.

The chain has TRBV6-6 and TRBJ1-4, with D uncertain. The CDR3 covers 10 residues. V was clipped by 10 bases and J by 8 bases, with 8 bases between them. Germline CDR1 and CDR2: MNHNY and SVGAGI (reference sequence). The CDR3 loop is CATGREKLFF. The CDR3 DNA follows: TGTGCCACAGGACGCGAAAAACTGTTTTTT.

The genes are TRBV20-1 and TRBJ2-5; perhaps D is TRBD1 or TRBD2 (5 bases each). This CDR3 has 14 residues. With 5 bases removed from V and 1 base from J, the gap between germline ends came to 14 bases. From germline, CDR1 is DFQATT and CDR2 SNEGSKA (reference sequence). The CDR3: CSAPRGPTQETQYF. The CDR3 bases are TGCAGTGCTCCCCGGGGCCCAACCCAAGAGACCCAGTACTTC.

This clonotype came up once. The CDR3 region is CASSEGGLALGEQFF. CDR3 coding DNA: TGTGCCAGCAGTGAAGGGGGACTAGCGCTCGGTGAGCAGTTCTTC. The rearrangement joins TRBV6-1 to TRBJ2-1; 10 bases are shared with TRBD2. The CDR3 is 15 residues long. Germline-derived CDR1 and CDR2 are MNHNS and SASEGT. The V segment lost 1 base and the J segment 9 bases; nucleotides outside the gene matches: 6.

The chain joins TRBV20-1 to TRBJ2-1, with 11 bases identical to TRBD2. There are 14 residues in the CDR3. In germline, CDR1 is DFQATT, CDR2 SNEGSKA (reference sequence). V dropped 3 bases and J dropped 10; count of bases not matched to a gene: 8. The CDR3 coding sequence is TGCAGTGCTAGCTCTGGGTCTAGCGGGAGGGAGCAGTTCTTC. Translation gives CSASSGSSGREQFF.

The chain has TRBV7-6 and TRBJ2-7; D could derive from TRBD1 or TRBD2 (6 bases each). Germline CDR1 reads SGHVS; CDR2 reads FNYEAQ. V was cut by 5 bases and J by 7 bases, with 21 bases left in between. The CDR3 contains 15 residues. CDR3 protein: CASSPADRPAGEQYF. DNA of the CDR3: TGTGCCAGCAGCCCAGCCGACAGGCCTGCGGGGGAGCAGTACTTC. Using reference TRBV7-6 and TRBJ2-7 for the parts outside the CDR3, the full variable domain is GAGVSQSPRYKVTKRGQDVALRCDPISGHVSLYWYRQALGQGPEFLTYFNYEAQQDKSGLPNDRFSAERPEGSISTLTIQRTEQRDSAMYRCASSPADRPAGEQYFGPGTRLTVT.

This chain joins TRBV6-2 or TRBV6-3 and TRBJ1-5, with a possible D match to TRBD1 (5 bases). The V gene's germline CDR1 is MNHEY and CDR2 SVGEGT. V gave up 2 bases and J gave up 2 bases, with 7 bases separating them. This CDR3 region has 14 residues. As DNA, the CDR3 is TGTGCCAGCAGTTACCAGGGAGGCAATCAGCCCCAGCATTTT. Its protein product is CASSYQGGNQPQHF.

The sample holds one count of this clonotype. The chain links TRBV20-1 to TRBJ2-5, with D possibly matching TRBD2 (7 bases). Germline V gene lookup returns CDR1 DFQATT and CDR2 SNEGSKA (reference sequence). The CDR3 is 13 amino acids. V was clipped by 6 bases and J by 5 bases, with 16 bases between them. The chain's CDR3 is CSARRGAIETQYF. For the CDR3, the DNA is TGCAGTGCCCGCCGGGGGGCCATTGAGACCCAGTACTTC.

This clonotype came up a few times. The chain combines TRBV4-1 with TRBJ2-4, with 13 bases that match TRBD2. Germline CDR1 is MGHRA and CDR2 is YSYEKL. This CDR3 is built from 17 residues. J gave up 5 bases and V 4 bases, and 8 bases lay outside the gene matches. The CDR3 spells CASSRAPTSGGQNIQYF. CDR3 bases: TGCGCCAGCAGCCGGGCACCGACTAGCGGGGGGCAAAACATTCAGTACTTC.

The V and J genes are TRBV7-4 and TRBJ1-5; 7 bases are a match to TRBD1. CDR1 and CDR2 from the germline V gene are SGHVT and SQSDAQ. Germline trimming cut 5 bases from V and 11 bases from J; bases unmatched to any gene: 9. The CDR3 loop spans 13 amino acids. CDR3 residues: CASSPTEGAAQHF. In nucleotides, the CDR3 is TGTGCCAGCAGCCCCACGGAGGGGGCGGCCCAGCATTTT.

This clonotype was recorded a few times. The genes are TRBV7-2 and TRBJ2-5, with 10 bases that match TRBD2. Germline assignment: CDR1 SGHTA and CDR2 FQGNSA. The CDR3 is 16 amino acids. V gave up 4 bases and J gave up 2 bases; unmatched junction bases: 7. The CDR3 sequence: CASSSNGLAEQETQYF. The CDR3 nucleotides read TGTGCCAGCAGCTCAAACGGACTAGCGGAACAAGAGACCCAGTACTTC.

Only one count was recorded for this clonotype. The chain joins TRBV6-8 to TRBJ1-2; 7 bases align to TRBD1. V was clipped by 6 bases and J by 4 bases; unmatched bases: 8. Germline lookup yields CDR1 MNHGY and CDR2 SAAAGT. The CDR3 is made up of 14 amino acids. This CDR3 reads CASSPQGGLYGYTF. DNA for the CDR3: TGTGCCAGCAGCCCCCAGGGGGGCCTCTATGGCTACACCTTC.

A remark on this clonotype: Without the conserved terminal phenylalanine or tryptophan, this CDR3 likely stems from a read error. CDR3 DNA: TGTGCCAGCAGCCCCGGGACAGCAAACACTGAAGCTTTCTCT. Protein: CASSPGTANTEAFS. The chain uses TRBV7-2 and TRBJ1-1; 7 bases line up with TRBD1. The CDR3 runs to 14 residues. In germline, CDR1 is SGHTA, CDR2 FQGNSA. The J segment lost 2 bases and the V segment lost 5 bases, leaving 5 bases of the junction unmatched.

The chain employs TRBV6-8 and TRBJ2-1; 9 bases are shared with TRBD2. Germline CDR1 reads MNHGY; CDR2 reads SAAAGT. The CDR3 covers 14 residues. Trimming at V came to 10 bases and at J to 4 bases, leaving 8 bases not matched to a gene. CDR3 coding DNA: TGTGCCACTGTCTCTAGCGGGAATTACAATGAGCAGTTCTTC. It specifies CATVSSGNYNEQFF.

The gene calls are TRBV9 and TRBJ1-1; D call uncertain. CDR3 size: 13 residues. Trimming shortened V by 0 bases and J by 0 bases, and 3 bases separated the two germline ends. In germline, CDR1 is SGDLS, CDR2 YYNGEE. The CDR3 sequence: CASSVELNTEAFF. CDR3 coding DNA: TGTGCCAGCAGCGTAGAGTTGAACACTGAAGCTTTCTTT.

This clonotype was recorded a few times. The V gene is TRBV7-8, the J gene TRBJ2-3; 9 positions agree with TRBD2. The CDR3 contains 14 residues. Trimming took 8 bases from V and 6 from J; bases not matched to a gene: 9. Germline V gene data show CDR1 as SGHVS and CDR2 as FQNEAQ. The CDR3 DNA reads as TGTGCCAGCGTCGGGACTAGCTACGTGGATACGCAGTATTTT. It encodes CASVGTSYVDTQYF. The full variable domain, completed using reference TRBV7-8 and TRBJ2-3, is GAGVSQSPRYKVAKRGQDVALRCDPISGHVSLFWYQQALGQGPEFLTYFQNEAQLDKSGLPSDRFFAERPEGSVSTLKIQRTQQEDSAVYLCASVGTSYVDTQYFGPGTRLTVL.

This sequence joins TRBV7-9 and TRBJ2-7; tentatively, D is TRBD1 (6 bases). Between the trimmed V and J ends, which lost 2 bases and 2 bases, there was a span of 16 bases. The CDR3 consists of 16 residues. Looked up from germline, CDR1 is SEHNR and CDR2 is FQNEAQ (reference sequence). This CDR3 is CASSLNSGEIAYEQYF. The CDR3 DNA reads as TGTGCCAGCAGCTTAAATTCAGGGGAAATCGCCTACGAGCAGTACTTC.

This clonotype was seen a handful of times. The chain links TRBV20-1 to TRBJ1-1, with D unclear. Germline values: CDR1 DFQATT, CDR2 SNEGSKA (reference sequence). The germline V and J ends were trimmed by 1 base and 2 bases, with 14 bases remaining between them. The length of the CDR3 is 15 residues. CDR3 in amino acids: CSARGETRLNTEAFF. CDR3 DNA sequence: TGCAGTGCTAGAGGCGAGACTCGTCTCAACACTGAAGCTTTCTTT.

The genes are TRBV30 and TRBJ1-1; 7 nucleotides align to TRBD1. V shed 3 bases, J shed 3 bases, and the junction held 7 bases outside the gene matches. This CDR3 contains 14 residues. CDR1 and CDR2 (germline): GTSNPN, SVGIG (reference sequence). DNA for the CDR3: TGTGCCTGGAGGAGACAGGGTCGGGACACTGAAGCTTTCTTT. As protein: CAWRRQGRDTEAFF.

This clonotype has a handful of counts. The rearrangement uses TRBV7-9 and TRBJ2-1, with a tentative D call TRBD2 (6 bases). The V and J ends lost 6 bases and 4 bases respectively, with 22 bases between them. The CDR3 length is 17 residues. CDR1 SEHNR and CDR2 FQNEAQ come from the germline V gene (reference sequence). In DNA, the CDR3 is TGTGCCAGCAGGGGGGGTAGAGCGAGCGGGCCGTACAATGAGCAGTTCTTC. Its protein product is CASRGGRASGPYNEQFF.

CDR3 coding DNA: TGTGCCAGCAGCCGAACCGGGACTAGCGACTACGAGCAGTACTTC. Protein product: CASSRTGTSDYEQYF. The rearrangement links TRBV7-6 to TRBJ2-7, with TRBD2 matching 10 bases. The trim removed 5 bases at V and 3 bases at J, leaving 7 bases unmatched. There are 15 residues in the CDR3. Germline V CDR1 and CDR2: SGHVS, FNYEAQ.

The chain is built from TRBV9 and TRBJ1-2, with D possibly TRBD1 on 5 matching bases. Germline loops: CDR1 SGDLS, CDR2 YYNGEE. The CDR3 loop spans 9 amino acids. Between the trimmed V and J ends, which lost 3 bases and 14 bases, there was a span of 8 bases. In nucleotides, the CDR3 is TGTGCCAGCAGCGCTCAGGGTACCTTC. Translated: CASSAQGTF.

There are a few counts of this clonotype. The chain couples TRBV18 to TRBJ2-7; TRBD1 matches 10 bases. J gave up 1 base and V 3 bases, and 3 bases lay outside the gene matches. Germline V gene sequence: CDR1 KGHSH, CDR2 LQKENI. The CDR3 extends over 15 amino acids. The DNA for the CDR3 is TGTGCCAGCTCACCTCCGGGACAGGGGTCCTACGAGCAGTACTTC. It is translated as CASSPPGQGSYEQYF.

This clonotype was observed a handful of times. CDR3 in amino acids: CASSSWAGNTEAFF. The CDR3 nucleotides read TGTGCCAGCAGCTCCTGGGCAGGGAACACTGAAGCTTTCTTT. The rearrangement joins TRBV5-4 to TRBJ1-1; D not resolved. V lost 3 bases, J lost 1 base, and 10 bases lay in between. The CDR3 contains 14 residues. In germline, CDR1 is SGHNT, CDR2 YYREEE (reference sequence).

This clonotype was seen more than once but under ten times. V usage is TRBV5-6 and J usage is TRBJ2-4; D may match TRBD1 or TRBD2 (6 bases each). CDR1 and CDR2 from the germline V gene are SGHDT and YYEEEE. V gave up 4 bases and J gave up 1 base, with 18 bases separating them. The CDR3 has 17 amino acids. This CDR3 is CASSRGGGLEAKNIQYF. CDR3 DNA: TGTGCCAGCAGCCGTGGTGGGGGGCTTGAGGCCAAAAACATTCAGTACTTC. The full variable domain, with the rest looked up from reference TRBV5-6 and TRBJ2-4, is DAGVTQSPTHLIKTRGQQVTLRCSPKSGHDTVSWYQQALGQGPQFIFQYYEEEERQRGNFPDRFSGHQFPNYSSELNVNALLLGDSALYLCASSRGGGLEAKNIQYFGAGTRLSVL.